What follows are 28 T cell receptor beta chains derived from one specimen sequenced in a study of technical replicates of blood from several donors. Libraries were prepared by immunoSEQ multiplex PCR; TCRdb keeps only in-frame clonotypes and omits some of them. The repertoire holds roughly 60,000 clones, with less than 90% as singletons. Sequenced material: PBMCs. These receptors were obtained from a human donor in good health. Some clones in this sample may be carry-over from other donors' samples.

The CDR3 region is CAWSVTLAGFNEQFF. As DNA, the CDR3 is TGTGCCTGGAGTGTAACGCTAGCGGGTTTCAATGAGCAGTTCTTC. The V and J genes are TRBV30 and TRBJ2-1; 8 positions agree with TRBD2. The CDR3 spans 15 residues. After removal of 0 bases from V and 6 bases from J, the junction contained 7 bases not matched to a gene. The germline V gene has CDR1 GTSNPN and CDR2 SVGIG (reference sequence).

The J gene is TRBJ1-2, the V gene TRBV18; 10 bases fit TRBD1. V shed 6 bases and J 6 bases; nucleotides not matched to a gene: 10. There are 15 residues in the CDR3. Germline CDR1 KGHSH, CDR2 LQKENI. DNA for the CDR3: TGTGCCAGCTCTATAGGGACAGGGGCCGATAATGGCTACACCTTC. This sequence encodes CASSIGTGADNGYTF.

The chain carries TRBV7-9 and TRBJ1-1; D is possibly TRBD1 (5 bases). Trimming took 3 bases from V and 1 from J, leaving 9 bases between them. The CDR3 runs 14 residues. Germline V lookup: CDR1 SEHNR, CDR2 FQNEAQ (reference sequence). The CDR3 protein is CASSFSGANTEAFF. The CDR3 DNA follows: TGTGCCAGCAGCTTCTCTGGGGCGAACACTGAAGCTTTCTTT.

The V gene is TRBV7-6, the J gene TRBJ1-6; a weak D match, TRBD1 (6 bases). Germline V gene lookup returns CDR1 SGHVS and CDR2 FNYEAQ. Trimming removed 9 bases at V and 7 bases at J, with 13 bases between. The CDR3 covers 13 residues. CDR3 bases: TGTGCCAGTGCGACAGGACTCAATTCACCCCTCCACTTT. Residues: CASATGLNSPLHF.

The chain joins TRBV7-2 to TRBJ2-3, with D possibly TRBD1 on 8 matching bases. The CDR3 sequence is 15 residues long. Trimming left V 5 bases short and J 4 bases short, with 16 bases between. In germline, CDR1 is SGHTA, CDR2 FQGNSA. The CDR3 nucleotides are TGTGCCAGCAGCCGAAGCGGGACAGGACCAGATACGCAGTATTTT. Translating it yields CASSRSGTGPDTQYF.

The CDR3 protein is CASSLGVTQYF. The CDR3 nucleotides read TGTGCCAGCAGCTTAGGAGTGACCCAGTACTTC. This sequence joins TRBV11-2 and TRBJ2-5; the D is unclear. The germline CDR1 and CDR2 sequences are SGHAT and FQNNGV. Trimming removed 1 base at V and 7 bases at J, with 4 bases between. CDR3 size: 11 residues. Full variable domain (outside the CDR3, taken from reference TRBV11-2 and TRBJ2-5): EAGVAQSPRYKIIEKRQSVAFWCNPISGHATLYWYQQILGQGPKLLIQFQNNGVVDDSQLPKDRFSAERLKGVDSTLKIQPAKLEDSAVYLCASSLGVTQYFGPGTRLLVL.

The V and J genes are TRBV5-1 and TRBJ2-1; 12 nucleotides agree with TRBD1. This CDR3 comprises 16 residues. Germline V gives CDR1 SGHRS, CDR2 YFSETQ. V was clipped by 4 bases and J by 7 bases; unmatched bases: 9. The CDR3 DNA reads TGCGCCAGCAGCCCACGTGGGGGACAGGGGGCTAATGAGCAGTTCTTC. This encodes CASSPRGGQGANEQFF.

V gene TRBV23-1 combines with J gene TRBJ1-4; D perhaps matches TRBD1 (5 bases). TRBV23-1 is known as an ORF, though its function is uncertain. The CDR3 sequence is 16 residues long. Trimming pared 4 bases from V and 8 bases from J, leaving 20 bases between. CDR3 in amino acids: CASSPPGDRWREKLFF. The CDR3 DNA reads TGCGCCAGCAGTCCCCCGGGGGACCGCTGGAGAGAAAAACTGTTTTTT.

The chain carries TRBV5-1 and TRBJ1-1, with D possibly being TRBD1 (5 bases). The germline CDR1 and CDR2 sequences are SGHRS and YFSETQ. The V end lost 2 bases, the J end lost 1 base, and 12 bases lay between the germline ends. The CDR3 spans 15 residues. The CDR3 loop reads CASSFLVGQNTEAFF. CDR3 nucleotides: TGCGCCAGCAGCTTCTTGGTGGGGCAGAACACTGAAGCTTTCTTT.

This chain connects TRBV30 to TRBJ2-3; the match to TRBD2 covers 8 bases. The ends lost 5 bases at V and 12 bases at J; junction bases unmatched: 22. The CDR3 is 16 amino acids. The germline gives CDR1 GTSNPN, CDR2 SVGIG (reference sequence). In DNA form, the CDR3 reads TGTGCCTGGGCTTTACTGACCCTTACTAGCGGTGGCCGACAGTATTTT. It yields the protein CAWALLTLTSGGRQYF. Full variable domain (outside the CDR3, taken from reference TRBV30 and TRBJ2-3): SQTIHQWPATLVQPVGSPLSLECTVEGTSNPNLYWYRQAAGRGLQLLFYSVGIGQISSEVPQNLSASRPQDRQFILSSKKLLLSDSGFYLCAWALLTLTSGGRQYFGPGTRLTVL.

The CDR3 sequence: CASSSKGFGAYEQYF. The CDR3 nucleotides are TGTGCCAGTAGTAGTAAGGGGTTTGGCGCCTACGAGCAGTACTTC. The V call is TRBV19, the J call TRBJ2-7, with D maybe TRBD1 (5 bases). Germline V gene sequence: CDR1 LNHDA, CDR2 SQIVND (reference sequence). Trimming shortened V by 4 bases and J by 2 bases, and 15 bases separated the two germline ends. This CDR3 contains 15 residues.

The V and J genes are TRBV5-1 and TRBJ1-2; the D gene is possibly TRBD1 (5 bases). The CDR3 length is 13 residues. V gave up 4 bases and J gave up 4 bases, with 11 bases separating them. Germline V gives CDR1 SGHRS, CDR2 YFSETQ. The CDR3 DNA sequence: TGCGCCAGCAGCGGAGACAGCTCCTATGGCTACACCTTC. It is translated as CASSGDSSYGYTF.

The genes are TRBV6-1 and TRBJ2-7; D is unclear. The CDR3 covers 14 residues. The germline V and J ends were trimmed by 6 bases and 1 base, with 13 bases remaining between them. Germline CDR1 is MNHNS and CDR2 is SASEGT. The chain's CDR3 is CASRTQNWSYEQYF. CDR3 nucleotide sequence: TGTGCCAGCAGGACTCAGAACTGGTCCTACGAGCAGTACTTC.

This chain joins TRBV4-1 and TRBJ1-4; D might be TRBD1 (6 bases). V lost 3 bases and J lost 9, with 17 bases in between. In germline, CDR1 is MGHRA, CDR2 YSYEKL. This CDR3 comprises 15 residues. The CDR3 sequence is CASSQDRDNVKKLFF. CDR3 in DNA: TGCGCCAGCAGCCAGGACCGGGACAATGTGAAAAAACTGTTTTTT.

This clone was detected only a few times. The rearrangement links TRBV7-8 to TRBJ1-1; TRBD1 matches at 8 bases. The CDR3 length is 14 residues. From germline, CDR1 is SGHVS and CDR2 FQNEAQ. Unmatched junction bases numbered 10, after V lost 5 bases and J lost 8 bases. For the CDR3, the DNA is TGTGCCAGCAGCCCCCCGGGTAGACAGGGGGAAGCTTTCTTT. It is translated as CASSPPGRQGEAFF.

The rearrangement uses TRBV7-9 and TRBJ1-2, with D unclear. Germline-derived CDR1 and CDR2 are SEHNR and FQNEAQ (reference sequence). The CDR3 covers 13 residues. Trimming removed 5 bases from V and 4 bases from J, with 11 bases in between. The CDR3 protein is CASSRGDGYGYTF. CDR3 nucleotide sequence: TGTGCCAGCAGCCGGGGTGATGGCTATGGCTACACCTTC.

The chain combines TRBV6-5 with TRBJ1-2, with D tentatively TRBD1 (6 bases). The CDR3 is 13 amino acids. Per germline, CDR1 MNHEY and CDR2 SVGAGI. V was cut by 6 bases and J by 4 bases, with 12 bases left in between. The chain's CDR3 is CASRSDSSYGYTF. The DNA for the CDR3 is TGTGCCAGCAGATCGGACAGTTCCTATGGCTACACCTTC.

This chain connects TRBV28 to TRBJ2-7; 12 positions match TRBD2. Germline V gives CDR1 MDHEN, CDR2 SYDVKM. Trimming took 6 bases from V and 7 from J; bases not matched to a gene: 10. The CDR3 spans 15 residues. This CDR3 is CASSPRLAGVREQYF. The CDR3 coding sequence is TGTGCCAGCAGCCCTAGACTAGCGGGAGTAAGGGAGCAGTACTTC.

V and J are TRBV5-8 and TRBJ2-3, with 8 positions matching TRBD2. Germline CDR1 is SGHTS and CDR2 is YDEGEE. This CDR3 has 16 amino acids. Trimming removed 4 bases from V and 2 bases from J; junction bases left unmatched: 9. CDR3 in amino acids: CASSRRTSPSTDTQYF. The CDR3 nucleotides are TGTGCCAGCAGCCGCAGGACTAGCCCCTCCACAGATACGCAGTATTTT.

The V gene is TRBV7-6, the J gene TRBJ1-6, with 7 bases fitting TRBD1. From germline, CDR1 is SGHVS and CDR2 FNYEAQ. CDR3 length: 14 amino acids. The ends lost 5 bases at V and 9 bases at J; junction bases unmatched: 7. The CDR3 is CASSLRQGGSPLHF. CDR3 coding DNA: TGTGCCAGCAGCCTACGACAGGGCGGTTCACCCCTCCACTTT.

In the case of this clone: The germline gene is not matched at one end of the junction; a read error may be the cause. The rearrangement joins TRBV5-6 to TRBJ2-1; a possible D gene is TRBD2 (6 bases). The CDR3 covers 11 residues. Germline assignment: CDR1 SGHDT and CDR2 YYEEEE. The CDR3 region is CASSLAGTGVF. The CDR3 nucleotides read TGTGCCAGCAGCTTGGCCGGGACTGGGGTCTTC.

V is TRBV18 and J is TRBJ2-3; 8 nucleotides align to TRBD1. Germline values: CDR1 KGHSH, CDR2 LQKENI. J gave up 0 bases and V 0 bases, and 2 bases lay outside the gene matches. CDR3 length equals 16 residues. The CDR3 sequence is CASSPPWTGSTDTQYF. The CDR3 DNA follows: TGTGCCAGCTCACCACCCTGGACAGGGAGCACAGATACGCAGTATTTT.

The rearrangement joins TRBV10-3 to TRBJ1-1; D is possibly TRBD1 (6 bases). The CDR3 is 14 amino acids. V gave up 8 bases and J gave up 0 bases, with 13 bases separating them. CDR1 is ENHRY and CDR2 is SYGVKD in the germline V gene. CDR3 DNA: TGTGCCATCGGCCCGGGACAAATGAACACTGAAGCTTTCTTT. It codes for CAIGPGQMNTEAFF.

A single count supports this clone. V usage is TRBV7-2 and J usage is TRBJ2-6, with D uncertain. The CDR3 extends over 15 amino acids. Trimming removed 4 bases at V and 0 bases at J, with 7 bases between. Germline values: CDR1 SGHTA, CDR2 FQGNSA. The CDR3 nucleotides are TGTGCCAGCAGCTCCTCCGGCTCTGGGGCCAACGTCCTGACTTTC. This codes for CASSSSGSGANVLTF.

This chain links TRBV18 with TRBJ2-3; D remains ambiguous. Deletions cut 1 base from V and 1 base from J, with 12 bases between. From germline, CDR1 is KGHSH and CDR2 LQKENI. The CDR3 has 16 amino acids. The CDR3 DNA follows: TGTGCCAGCTCACCACAAGGCAGGTGGGGCACAGATACGCAGTATTTT. This encodes CASSPQGRWGTDTQYF. The full variable domain, in which reference TRBV18 and TRBJ2-3 provide the parts outside the CDR3, is NAGVMQNPRHLVRRRGQEARLRCSPMKGHSHVYWYRQLPEEGLKFMVYLQKENIIDESGMPKERFSAEFPKEGPSILRIQQVVRGDSAAYFCASSPQGRWGTDTQYFGPGTRLTVL.

V gene TRBV20-1 combines with J gene TRBJ2-1; D gene unclear. Germline V CDR1 and CDR2: DFQATT, SNEGSKA (reference sequence). V lost 6 bases and J lost 9, with 12 bases in between. CDR3 length: 11 residues. The CDR3 DNA reads as TGCAGTGCGATGTTAGCAGTTGAGCAGTTCTTC. It encodes CSAMLAVEQFF.

The rearrangement uses TRBV4-3 and TRBJ2-5, with 10 bases aligning to TRBD2. Unmatched junction bases numbered 4, after V lost 2 bases and J lost 4 bases. Germline CDR1 is LGHNA and CDR2 is YSLEER. The CDR3 has 15 residues. CDR3 DNA sequence: TGCGCCAGCAGCCAATGGTTAGCGGGAGGAGAGACCCAGTACTTC. Amino acid sequence: CASSQWLAGGETQYF.

The chain recombines TRBV5-6 with TRBJ2-5, with TRBD1 matching 7 bases. Germline V gene data show CDR1 as SGHDT and CDR2 as YYEEEE. The CDR3 covers 15 residues. Trimming at V came to 0 bases and at J to 2 bases, leaving 4 bases not matched to a gene. The CDR3 bases are TGTGCCAGCAGCTTGGGAGGGGGCGGGCAAGAGACCCAGTACTTC. It encodes CASSLGGGGQETQYF. Combining the CDR3 with reference TRBV5-6 and TRBJ2-5 gives the whole variable domain DAGVTQSPTHLIKTRGQQVTLRCSPKSGHDTVSWYQQALGQGPQFIFQYYEEEERQRGNFPDRFSGHQFPNYSSELNVNALLLGDSALYLCASSLGGGGQETQYFGPGTRLLVL.